This TCR beta chain appears in the sequencing data of a study of T cell repertoires in cytomegalovirus infection. About the research overall: Researchers turned to recently identified HLA-C-restricted CMV epitopes as well as well-studied HLA-B-restricted ones. Through public TCR beta signatures, both CMV infection and matching HLA type were indicated.

The CDR3 runs 14 residues. The V and J ends lost 2 bases and 5 bases, in that order; junction bases with no gene match: 3. The germline V gene encodes CDR1 MNHNS and CDR2 SASEGT. TCRdb reanalysed the reads using MiXCR and keeps one entry per CDR3 protein. In the table there are 100,000 to 120,000 distinct CDR3 sequences, roughly 31% of which are singletons. Broader study findings: Clonotype analysis showed dominance of the ex vivo response by HLA-C-restricted CMV-specific TCR beta clonotypes.

As to this clonotype: Its antigen remains unidentified.

This clonotype was obtained from a human donor in good health (CMV status not recorded). Some clones in this sample may be carry-over from other donors' samples. V and J are TRBV6-1 and TRBJ2-7; 10 positions match TRBD1. The specimen was CD8+ T cells from cultured PBMCs, collected from culture after CMV antigen stimulation. CDR3 sequence: CASSEPGTGDEQYF. DNA of the CDR3: TGTGCCAGCAGTGAACCCGGGACAGGGGACGAGCAGTACTTC.